The 15 T cell receptor beta chains presented below share a single source sample, sequenced in a study of human T cells and chemical hapten exposure. The time point denotes: patch test 1, 2 weeks after DPC sensitization. Treatment reported: therapeutic diphenylcyclopropenone sensitization with weekly scalp DPC. TCRdb recomputed calls from the RACE reads with MiXCR, one row per CDR3 protein. In the table there are some 170,000 distinct CDR3 sequences, approximately 20% of which are singletons. The sample consisted of whole blood, taken in connection with sensitization to the hapten diphenylcyclopropenone (DPC). The receptor set was obtained from a woman aged 50 to 60 with alopecia areata. Some clones in this sample may be carry-over from other donors' samples.

The V gene is TRBV12-3 or TRBV12-4, the J gene TRBJ2-7, with D perhaps TRBD1 (5 bases). V lost 6 bases, J lost 7 bases, and 16 bases lay in between. The CDR3 sequence is 13 residues long. For the CDR3, the DNA is TGTGCCAGCAGCGGCGGCAGGGCGAGGGAGCAGTACTTC. The encoded protein is CASSGGRAREQYF.

This chain connects TRBV20-1 to TRBJ2-3; D may be TRBD1 (6 bases). This CDR3 is 13 amino acids long. Trimming took off 5 bases at V and 1 base at J, with 10 bases between the two ends. Germline-derived CDR1 and CDR2 are DFQATT and SNEGSKA (reference sequence). CDR3 nucleotide sequence: TGCAGTGCTGCAGGGGTCGGCACAGATACGCAGTATTTT. Encoded protein: CSAAGVGTDTQYF.

The V and J genes are TRBV7-9 and TRBJ2-7, with TRBD1 identical over 7 bases. V trimming: 0 bases; J trimming: 3 bases; junction bases outside the gene matches: 8. This CDR3 comprises 16 residues. Germline loops: CDR1 SEHNR, CDR2 FQNEAQ (reference sequence). CDR3 bases: TGTGCCAGCAGCTTAGCGCAGGGGGACCCCTACTACGAGCAGTACTTC. This gives the protein CASSLAQGDPYYEQYF.

In this sample, this clonotype turned up many times. V is TRBV7-2 and J is TRBJ2-2; tentatively, D is TRBD1 (6 bases). The length of the CDR3 is 16 residues. Germline values: CDR1 SGHTA, CDR2 FQGNSA. V was pared by 5 bases and J by 6 bases, with 19 bases between. This CDR3 reads CASSPALAGAAGELFF. CDR3 DNA sequence: TGTGCCAGCAGCCCAGCTCTGGCAGGGGCCGCCGGGGAGCTGTTTTTT.

This clonotype was detected only a few times. This chain joins TRBV11-2 and TRBJ2-5, with TRBD1 matching 8 bases. The CDR3 runs 14 residues. Germline CDR1 and CDR2: SGHAT and FQNNGV. With V trimmed by 3 bases and J by 3 bases, 3 bases remained unmatched. The CDR3 here is CASSLGQAEETQYF. The CDR3 DNA sequence: TGTGCCAGCAGCTTGGGACAGGCAGAAGAGACCCAGTACTTC.

The chain has TRBV20-1 and TRBJ2-5, with D perhaps being TRBD1 or TRBD2 (7 bases each). Germline V gene sequence: CDR1 DFQATT, CDR2 SNEGSKA (reference sequence). The CDR3 sequence is 15 residues long. Trimming took 3 bases from V and 2 from J, leaving 16 bases between them. Here the CDR3 reads CSASPQGGRQETQYF. The DNA of the CDR3 is TGCAGTGCTAGCCCCCAGGGGGGGAGGCAAGAGACCCAGTACTTC.

This clonotype was detected only a few times. The chain's CDR3 is CASSLGTYIDTQYF. The CDR3 bases are TGTGCCAGCAGCTTAGGAACATACATCGATACGCAGTATTTT. The V and J genes are TRBV5-4 and TRBJ2-3, with no clear D. V was shortened by 2 bases and J by 6 bases, with 13 bases between the two germline ends. Germline-derived CDR1 and CDR2 are SGHNT and YYREEE (reference sequence). This CDR3 has 14 residues.

A few counts support this clonotype. The genes are TRBV20-1 and TRBJ2-7; 11 bases are shared with TRBD1. V trimming: 3 bases; J trimming: 7 bases; junction bases outside the gene matches: 8. Germline V gene lookup returns CDR1 DFQATT and CDR2 SNEGSKA (reference sequence). The CDR3 has 14 amino acids. The DNA of the CDR3 is TGCAGTGCTAGCCATCCGGGACAGGGGGATGAGCAGTACTTC. This sequence encodes CSASHPGQGDEQYF.

This clonotype appeared a few times. The chain is built from TRBV27 and TRBJ1-5; the D gene is possibly TRBD1 (5 bases). This CDR3 is built from 15 residues. V was cut by 2 bases and J by 2 bases, with 10 bases left in between. Looked up from germline, CDR1 is MNHEY and CDR2 is SMNVEV (reference sequence). The CDR3 bases are TGTGCCAGCAGTTTAGCAGGGTACGGCAATCAGCCCCAGCATTTT. This translates into CASSLAGYGNQPQHF.

This clonotype turned up a few times. V is TRBV15 and J is TRBJ1-2; 7 bases are a match to TRBD1. Germline trimming cut 0 bases from V and 6 bases from J; bases unmatched to any gene: 7. The CDR3 is made up of 15 amino acids. Germline V gene sequence: CDR1 LNHNV, CDR2 YYDKDF (reference sequence). The CDR3 sequence is CATSRDGPGGHGYTF. The CDR3 region has the DNA TGTGCCACCAGCAGAGACGGCCCAGGGGGGCATGGCTACACCTTC.

The J gene is TRBJ2-5, the V gene TRBV10-3; 8 bases map to TRBD2. This CDR3 region has 14 residues. The V gene's germline CDR1 is ENHRY and CDR2 SYGVKD. V dropped 6 bases and J dropped 0; count of bases not matched to a gene: 3. The CDR3 DNA follows: TGTGCCATCAGCGGGACTAGGGACCAAGAGACCCAGTACTTC. This sequence encodes CAISGTRDQETQYF.

This clonotype occurred a few times. The chain carries TRBV7-3 and TRBJ2-2, with D perhaps matching TRBD2 (5 bases). Germline CDR1 and CDR2: SGHTA and FQGTGA. The germline V and J ends were trimmed by 4 bases and 5 bases, with 11 bases remaining between them. There are 14 residues in the CDR3. Here the CDR3 reads CASSSRPGTGELFF. CDR3 bases: TGTGCCAGCAGCTCTCGACCGGGGACCGGGGAGCTGTTTTTT.

This clonotype was observed many times. V gene TRBV11-2 combines with J gene TRBJ2-1; D is uncertain. The CDR3 totals 12 residues. Germline V gene sequence: CDR1 SGHAT, CDR2 FQNNGV. The V end was cut by 2 bases, the J end by 5 bases, with 4 bases between. Here the CDR3 DNA reads TGTGCCAGCAGCTTATTGGACAATGAGCAGTTCTTC. Translation: CASSLLDNEQFF.

This clonotype was seen only a few times. The chain carries TRBV7-3 and TRBJ2-3; 7 bases map to TRBD1. Germline V gene sequence: CDR1 SGHTA, CDR2 FQGTGA. The V and J ends lost 7 bases and 3 bases, in that order; junction bases with no gene match: 4. The CDR3 contains 13 residues. CDR3 nucleotides: TGTGCCAGCAATGACAGGGTAACAGATACGCAGTATTTT. Translating gives CASNDRVTDTQYF.

The chain recombines TRBV6-2 or TRBV6-3 with TRBJ2-1, with TRBD2 matching over 10 bases. The CDR3 is 16 residues long. V gave up 3 bases and J gave up 0 bases; unmatched junction bases: 2. Germline V lookup: CDR1 MNHEY, CDR2 SVGEGT. The CDR3 DNA sequence: TGTGCCAGCAGTTATCGGACTAGCGGCTCCTACAATGAGCAGTTCTTC. Translation gives CASSYRTSGSYNEQFF.